The subject of this entry is one T cell receptor beta chain. This entry belongs to a study of tumor-infiltrating lymphocytes in primary liver carcinoma. From 450 to 600 ng total RNA, TCR beta cDNA was generated with a primer in the constant region. Modified slightly, ARM-PCR produced TCR beta libraries over three nested multiplex PCR rounds. Amplification in the first two PCR rounds was performed using TRBV1-TRBV30 forward primers and a C-beta reverse primer for approximately 10 cycles each. TCRdb recomputed calls from the multiplex PCR reads with MiXCR, one row per CDR3 protein. This sample yields some 320,000 distinct CDR3 sequences, of which about 62% are seen a single time; 9% belongs to the top ten. The V end lost 3 bases, the J end lost 0 bases, and 11 bases lay between the germline ends. Germline V CDR1 and CDR2: MDHEN, SYDVKM. CDR3 length equals 15 residues. Unsorted whole blood served as the source of blood RNA, and germline DNA was extracted as well.

The TCR comes from a man aged 40-50 years with primary liver carcinoma and hepatitis B virus infection. The V and J genes are TRBV28 and TRBJ1-1; the D gene is possibly TRBD1 (5 bases). Sequencing was carried out using peripheral blood. The CDR3: CASSFPDMVNTEAFF. The CDR3 region has the DNA TGTGCCAGCAGTTTCCCGGACATGGTGAACACTGAAGCTTTCTTT.